This T cell receptor beta chain emerged from a study of T cell responses to AZD1222 COVID-19 vaccine. Study findings and constraints: Vaccine-associated CD4 TCRs ranged over spike, dominating at 160-218 and 743-854. The peak T cell response came first, and repertoires were sampled only after it.

Pooling of second doses given at about 4 or about 12 weeks was done. For this clone: Its antigen is not identified.

V gave up 1 base and J gave up 8 bases, with 15 bases separating them. Germline V gene data show CDR1 as SGHNT and CDR2 as YENEEA. This CDR3 region has 15 residues. Clones were read by immunoSEQ multiplex PCR, and TCRdb kept only the in-frame ones, dropping some. The sample includes 110,000 or so clones, around nine tenths of them seen just once. The sequencing used peripheral blood, collected 28 days after the second AZD1222 dose. The chain carries TRBV11-3 and TRBJ1-3, with D possibly TRBD1 on 5 matching bases. The clonotype comes from an adult who received the AZD1222 COVID-19 vaccine. DNA for the CDR3: TGTGCCAGCAGCTTAGGAGTGTTGGCGACAGACACCATATATTTT. Its translation: CASSLGVLATDTIYF.